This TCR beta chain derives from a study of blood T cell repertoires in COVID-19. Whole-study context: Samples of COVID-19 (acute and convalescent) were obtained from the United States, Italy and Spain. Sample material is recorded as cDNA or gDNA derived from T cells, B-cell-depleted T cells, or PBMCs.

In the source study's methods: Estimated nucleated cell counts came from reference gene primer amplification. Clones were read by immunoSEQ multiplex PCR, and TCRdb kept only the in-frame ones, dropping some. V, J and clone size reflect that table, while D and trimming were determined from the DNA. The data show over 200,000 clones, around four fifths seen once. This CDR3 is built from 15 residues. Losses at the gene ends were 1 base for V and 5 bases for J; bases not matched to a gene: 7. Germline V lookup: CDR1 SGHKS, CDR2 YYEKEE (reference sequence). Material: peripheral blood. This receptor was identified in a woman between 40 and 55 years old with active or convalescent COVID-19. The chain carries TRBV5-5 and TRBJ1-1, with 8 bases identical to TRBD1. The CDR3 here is CASSLLQGAGTEAFF. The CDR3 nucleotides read TGTGCCAGCAGCTTGCTCCAGGGGGCAGGGACTGAAGCTTTCTTT.